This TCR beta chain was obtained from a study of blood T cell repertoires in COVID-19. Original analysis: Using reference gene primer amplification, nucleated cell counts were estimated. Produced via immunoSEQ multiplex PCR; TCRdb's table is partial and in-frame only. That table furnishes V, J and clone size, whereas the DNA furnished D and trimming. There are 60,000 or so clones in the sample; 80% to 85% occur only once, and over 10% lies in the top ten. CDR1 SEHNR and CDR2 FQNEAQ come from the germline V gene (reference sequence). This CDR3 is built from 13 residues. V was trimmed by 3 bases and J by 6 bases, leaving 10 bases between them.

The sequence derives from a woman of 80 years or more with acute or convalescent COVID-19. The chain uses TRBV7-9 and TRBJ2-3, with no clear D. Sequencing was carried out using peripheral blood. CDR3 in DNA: TGTGCCAGCAGCTTTATTAGGAGCGATACGCAGTATTTT. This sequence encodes CASSFIRSDTQYF. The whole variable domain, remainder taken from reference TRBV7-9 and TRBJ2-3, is DTGVSQNPRHKITKRGQNVTFRCDPISEHNRLYWYRQTLGQGPEFLTYFQNEAQLEKSRLLSDRFSAERPKGSFSTLEIQRTEQGDSAMYLCASSFIRSDTQYFGPGTRLTVL.